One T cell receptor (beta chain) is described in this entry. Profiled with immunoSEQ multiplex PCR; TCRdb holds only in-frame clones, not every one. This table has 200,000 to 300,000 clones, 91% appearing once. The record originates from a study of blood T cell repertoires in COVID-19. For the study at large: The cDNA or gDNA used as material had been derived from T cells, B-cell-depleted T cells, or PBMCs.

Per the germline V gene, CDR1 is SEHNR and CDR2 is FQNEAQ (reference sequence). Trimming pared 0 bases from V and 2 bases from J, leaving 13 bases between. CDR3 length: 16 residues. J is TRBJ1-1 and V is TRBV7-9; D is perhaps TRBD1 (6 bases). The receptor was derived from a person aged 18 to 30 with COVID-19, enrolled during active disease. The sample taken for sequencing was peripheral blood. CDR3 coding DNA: TGTGCCAGCAGCTTAGCCTACAGGGCTAAAAACACTGAAGCTTTCTTT. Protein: CASSLAYRAKNTEAFF.